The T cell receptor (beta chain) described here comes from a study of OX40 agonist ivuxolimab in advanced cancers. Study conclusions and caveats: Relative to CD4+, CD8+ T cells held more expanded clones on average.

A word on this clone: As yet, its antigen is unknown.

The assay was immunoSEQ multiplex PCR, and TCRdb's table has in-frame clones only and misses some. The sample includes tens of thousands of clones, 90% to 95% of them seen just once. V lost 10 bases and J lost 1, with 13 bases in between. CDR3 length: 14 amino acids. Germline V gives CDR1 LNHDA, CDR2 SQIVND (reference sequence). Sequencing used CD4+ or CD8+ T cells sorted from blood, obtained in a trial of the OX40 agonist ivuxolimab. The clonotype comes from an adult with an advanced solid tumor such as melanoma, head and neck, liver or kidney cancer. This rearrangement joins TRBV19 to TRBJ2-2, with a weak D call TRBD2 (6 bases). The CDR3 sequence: CATSGTQNTGELFF. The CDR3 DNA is TGTGCCACATCCGGGACTCAGAACACCGGGGAGCTGTTTTTT. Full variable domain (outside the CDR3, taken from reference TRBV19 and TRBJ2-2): DGGITQSPKYLFRKEGQNVTLSCEQNLNHDAMYWYRQDPGQGLRLIYYSQIVNDFQKGDIAEGYSVSREKKESFPLTVTSAQKNPTAFYLCATSGTQNTGELFFGEGSRLTVL.